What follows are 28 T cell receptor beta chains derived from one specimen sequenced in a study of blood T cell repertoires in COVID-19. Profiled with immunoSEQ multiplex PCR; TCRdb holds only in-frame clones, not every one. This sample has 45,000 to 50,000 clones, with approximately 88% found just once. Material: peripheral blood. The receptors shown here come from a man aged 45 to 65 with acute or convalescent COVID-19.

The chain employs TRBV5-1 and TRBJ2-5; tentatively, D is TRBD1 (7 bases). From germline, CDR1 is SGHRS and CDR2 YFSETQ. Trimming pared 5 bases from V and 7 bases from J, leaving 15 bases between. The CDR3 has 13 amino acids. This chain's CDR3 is CASRRDSVGTQYF. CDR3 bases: TGCGCCAGCAGGCGGGACAGTGTAGGGACCCAGTACTTC. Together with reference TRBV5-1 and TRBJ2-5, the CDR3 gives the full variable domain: KAGVTQTPRYLIKTRGQQVTLSCSPISGHRSVSWYQQTPGQGLQFLFEYFSETQRNKGNFPGRFSGRQFSNSRSEMNVSTLELGDSALYLCASRRDSVGTQYFGPGTRLLVL.

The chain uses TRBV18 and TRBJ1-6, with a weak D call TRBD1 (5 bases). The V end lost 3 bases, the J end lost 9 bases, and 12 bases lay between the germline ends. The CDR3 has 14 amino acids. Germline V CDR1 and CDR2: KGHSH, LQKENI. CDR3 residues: CASSPAREGSPLHF. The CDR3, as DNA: TGTGCCAGCTCACCCGCCAGGGAGGGTTCACCCCTCCACTTT.

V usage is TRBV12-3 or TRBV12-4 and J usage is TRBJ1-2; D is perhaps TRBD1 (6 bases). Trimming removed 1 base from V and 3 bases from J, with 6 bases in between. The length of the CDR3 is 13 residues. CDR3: CASSLGQDYGYTF. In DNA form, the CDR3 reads TGTGCCAGCAGTTTAGGACAGGACTATGGCTACACCTTC.

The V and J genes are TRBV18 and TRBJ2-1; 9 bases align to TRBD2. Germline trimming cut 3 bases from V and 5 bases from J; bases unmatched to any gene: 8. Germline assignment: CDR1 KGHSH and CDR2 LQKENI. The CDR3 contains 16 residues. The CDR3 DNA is TGTGCCAGCTCACCGTTGGCGGGAGGGATAAACAATGAGCAGTTCTTC. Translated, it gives CASSPLAGGINNEQFF.

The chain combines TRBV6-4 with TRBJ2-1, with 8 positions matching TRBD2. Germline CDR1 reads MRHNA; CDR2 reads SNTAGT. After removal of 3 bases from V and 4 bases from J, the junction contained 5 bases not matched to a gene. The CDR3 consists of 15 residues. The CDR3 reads CASSEGGGPYNEQFF. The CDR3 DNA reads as TGTGCCAGCAGTGAGGGCGGGGGGCCGTACAATGAGCAGTTCTTC.

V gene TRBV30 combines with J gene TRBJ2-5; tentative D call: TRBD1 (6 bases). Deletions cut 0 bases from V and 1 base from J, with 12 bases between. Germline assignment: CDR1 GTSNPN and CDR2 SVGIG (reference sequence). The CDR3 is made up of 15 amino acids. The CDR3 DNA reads TGTGCCTGGAGTGTACCGAGACAGGTCCAAGAGACCCAGTACTTC. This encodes CAWSVPRQVQETQYF. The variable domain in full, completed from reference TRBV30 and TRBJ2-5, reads SQTIHQWPATLVQPVGSPLSLECTVEGTSNPNLYWYRQAAGRGLQLLFYSVGIGQISSEVPQNLSASRPQDRQFILSSKKLLLSDSGFYLCAWSVPRQVQETQYFGPGTRLLVL.

For the CDR3, the DNA is TGTGCCAGCAGGCGGGGGGCTCGCACAGATACGCAGTATTTT. Encoded protein: CASRRGARTDTQYF. The chain couples TRBV6-5 to TRBJ2-3; 8 positions agree with TRBD2. V shed 6 bases and J 1 base; nucleotides not matched to a gene: 3. There are 14 residues in the CDR3. CDR1 is MNHEY, CDR2 SVGAGI, per germline.

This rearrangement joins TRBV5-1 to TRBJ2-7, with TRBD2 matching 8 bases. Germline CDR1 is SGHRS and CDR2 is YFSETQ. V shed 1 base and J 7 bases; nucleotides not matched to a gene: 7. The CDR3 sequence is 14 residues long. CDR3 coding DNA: TGCGCCAGCAGCTTGAATCCGGGAGGGAGTGAGCAGTACTTC. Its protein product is CASSLNPGGSEQYF.

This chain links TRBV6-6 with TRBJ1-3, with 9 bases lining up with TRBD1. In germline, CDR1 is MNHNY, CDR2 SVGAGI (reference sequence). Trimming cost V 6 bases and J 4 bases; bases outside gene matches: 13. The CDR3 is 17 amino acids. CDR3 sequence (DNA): TGTGCCAGCAGCCGAAACTCTGCACAGGGGGCCGGAAACACCATATATTTT. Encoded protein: CASSRNSAQGAGNTIYF.

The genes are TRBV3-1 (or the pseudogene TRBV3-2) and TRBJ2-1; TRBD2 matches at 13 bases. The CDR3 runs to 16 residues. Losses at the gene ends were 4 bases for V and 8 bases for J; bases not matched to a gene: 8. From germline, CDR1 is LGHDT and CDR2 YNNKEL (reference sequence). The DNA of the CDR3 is TGTGCCAGCAGCCGATGGACTAGCGGGGGCGGGGATGAGCAGTTCTTC. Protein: CASSRWTSGGGDEQFF.

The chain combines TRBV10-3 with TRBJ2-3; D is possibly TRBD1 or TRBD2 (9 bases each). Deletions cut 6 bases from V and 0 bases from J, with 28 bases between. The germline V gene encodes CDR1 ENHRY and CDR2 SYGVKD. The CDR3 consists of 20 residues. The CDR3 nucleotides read TGTGCCATCAGGGCCGGGACAGGGAGAGGACTAGCGCAGAGCACAGATACGCAGTATTTT. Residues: CAIRAGTGRGLAQSTDTQYF.

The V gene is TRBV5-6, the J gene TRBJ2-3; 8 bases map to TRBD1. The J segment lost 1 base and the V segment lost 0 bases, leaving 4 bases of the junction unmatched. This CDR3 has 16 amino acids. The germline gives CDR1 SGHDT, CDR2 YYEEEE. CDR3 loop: CASSLVPGQGTDTQYF. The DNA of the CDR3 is TGTGCCAGCAGCTTGGTTCCGGGACAGGGCACAGATACGCAGTATTTT.

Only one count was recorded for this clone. CDR3 in amino acids: CASTRKGGGNDGELFF. The DNA for the CDR3 is TGTGCCAGCACACGAAAAGGCGGGGGGAATGACGGGGAGCTGTTTTTT. V is TRBV7-2 and J is TRBJ2-2; TRBD2 agrees at 8 bases. The germline V gene encodes CDR1 SGHTA and CDR2 FQGNSA. The CDR3 runs to 16 residues. V shed 7 bases and J 7 bases; nucleotides not matched to a gene: 14.

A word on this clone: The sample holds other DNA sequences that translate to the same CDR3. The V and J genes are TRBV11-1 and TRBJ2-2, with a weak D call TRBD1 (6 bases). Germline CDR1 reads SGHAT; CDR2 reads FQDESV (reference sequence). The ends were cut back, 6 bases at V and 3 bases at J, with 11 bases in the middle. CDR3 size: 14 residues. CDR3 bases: TGTGCCAGCAGTTCGGACAGAGACACCGGGGAGCTGTTTTTT. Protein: CASSSDRDTGELFF.

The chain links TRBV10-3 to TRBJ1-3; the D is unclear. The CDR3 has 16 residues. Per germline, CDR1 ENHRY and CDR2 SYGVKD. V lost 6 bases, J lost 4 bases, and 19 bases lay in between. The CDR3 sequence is CAIRAGTAEKGNTIYF. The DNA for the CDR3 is TGTGCCATCAGAGCGGGTACGGCCGAAAAAGGAAACACCATATATTTT.

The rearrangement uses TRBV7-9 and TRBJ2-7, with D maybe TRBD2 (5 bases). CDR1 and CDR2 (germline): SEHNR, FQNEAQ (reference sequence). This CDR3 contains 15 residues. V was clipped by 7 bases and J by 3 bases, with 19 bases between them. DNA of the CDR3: TGTGCCAGCACCCGAAATCCGGCAGACTACTACGAGCAGTACTTC. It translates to CASTRNPADYYEQYF.

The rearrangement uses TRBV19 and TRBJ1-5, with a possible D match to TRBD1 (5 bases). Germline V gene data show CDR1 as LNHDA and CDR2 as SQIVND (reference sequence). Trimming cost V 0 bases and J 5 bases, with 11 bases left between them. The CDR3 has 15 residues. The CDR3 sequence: CASSIDHRNHQPQHF. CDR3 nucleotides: TGTGCCAGTAGTATAGATCACAGGAACCATCAGCCCCAGCATTTT.

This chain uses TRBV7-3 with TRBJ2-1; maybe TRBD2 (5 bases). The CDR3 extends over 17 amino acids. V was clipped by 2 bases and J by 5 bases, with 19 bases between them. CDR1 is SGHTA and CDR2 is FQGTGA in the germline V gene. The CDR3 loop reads CASSLVGSGSGNNEQFF. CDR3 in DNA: TGTGCCAGCAGCTTAGTCGGCTCGGGGAGTGGAAACAATGAGCAGTTCTTC. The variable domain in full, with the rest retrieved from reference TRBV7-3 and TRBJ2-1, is GAGVSQTPSNKVTEKGKYVELRCDPISGHTALYWYRQSLGQGPEFLIYFQGTGAADDSGLPNDRFFAVRPEGSVSTLKIQRTERGDSAVYLCASSLVGSGSGNNEQFFGPGTRLTVL.

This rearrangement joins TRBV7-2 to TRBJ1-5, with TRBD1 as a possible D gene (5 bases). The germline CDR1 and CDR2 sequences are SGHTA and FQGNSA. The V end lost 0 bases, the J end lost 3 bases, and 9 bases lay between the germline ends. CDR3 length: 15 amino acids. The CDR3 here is CASSLAAGPNQPQHF. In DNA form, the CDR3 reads TGTGCCAGCAGCTTAGCGGCAGGGCCCAATCAGCCCCAGCATTTT.

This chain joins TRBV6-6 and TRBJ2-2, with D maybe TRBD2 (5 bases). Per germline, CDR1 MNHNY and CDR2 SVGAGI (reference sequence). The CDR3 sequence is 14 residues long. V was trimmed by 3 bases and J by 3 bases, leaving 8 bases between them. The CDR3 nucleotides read TGTGCCAGCAGTTATCGGGGTTACACCGGGGAGCTGTTTTTT. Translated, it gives CASSYRGYTGELFF.

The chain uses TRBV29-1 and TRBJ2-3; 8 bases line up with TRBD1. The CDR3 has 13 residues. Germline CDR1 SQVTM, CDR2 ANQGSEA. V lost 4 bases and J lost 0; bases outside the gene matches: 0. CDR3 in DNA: TGCAGCGTTGCAGGGGGCAGCACAGATACGCAGTATTTT. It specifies CSVAGGSTDTQYF.

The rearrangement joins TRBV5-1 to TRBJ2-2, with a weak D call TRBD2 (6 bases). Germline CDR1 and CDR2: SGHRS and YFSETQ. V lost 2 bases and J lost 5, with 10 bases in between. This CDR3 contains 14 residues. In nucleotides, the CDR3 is TGCGCCAGCAGCTTATCTAGCGATACCGGGGAGCTGTTTTTT. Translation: CASSLSSDTGELFF.

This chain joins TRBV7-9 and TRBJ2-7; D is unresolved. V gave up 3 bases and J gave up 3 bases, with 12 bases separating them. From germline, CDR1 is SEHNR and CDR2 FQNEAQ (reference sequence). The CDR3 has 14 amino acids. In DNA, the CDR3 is TGTGCCAGCAGCTTCAATCAGAACGTCTACGAGCAGTACTTC. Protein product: CASSFNQNVYEQYF.

The CDR3 region has the DNA TGTGCCAGTAGTATAAACCTCAAGGGGGCCCCCACTGAAGCTTTCTTT. It translates to CASSINLKGAPTEAFF. The rearrangement links TRBV19 to TRBJ1-1; TRBD1 matches 7 bases. In germline, CDR1 is LNHDA, CDR2 SQIVND (reference sequence). This CDR3 has 16 amino acids. The ends lost 2 bases at V and 4 bases at J; junction bases unmatched: 10.

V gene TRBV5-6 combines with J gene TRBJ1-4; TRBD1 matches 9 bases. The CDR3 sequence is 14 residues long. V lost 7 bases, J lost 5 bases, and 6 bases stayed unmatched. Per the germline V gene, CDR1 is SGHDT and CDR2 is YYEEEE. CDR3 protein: CASRHRGRNEKLFF. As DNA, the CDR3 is TGTGCCAGCCGCCACAGGGGGCGCAATGAAAAACTGTTTTTT.

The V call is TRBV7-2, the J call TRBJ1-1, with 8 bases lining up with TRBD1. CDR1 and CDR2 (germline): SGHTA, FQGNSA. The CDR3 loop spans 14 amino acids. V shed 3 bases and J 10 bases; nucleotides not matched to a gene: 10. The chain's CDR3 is CASSFGQGKIGAFF. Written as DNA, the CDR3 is TGTGCCAGCAGCTTCGGACAGGGCAAGATCGGAGCTTTCTTT.

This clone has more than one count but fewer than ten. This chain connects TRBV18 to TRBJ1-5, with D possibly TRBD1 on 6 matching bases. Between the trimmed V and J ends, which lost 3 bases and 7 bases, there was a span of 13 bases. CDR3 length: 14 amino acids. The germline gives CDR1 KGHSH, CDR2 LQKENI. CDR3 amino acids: CASSPSVGGQPQHF. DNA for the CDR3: TGTGCCAGCTCACCCTCCGTAGGGGGACAGCCCCAGCATTTT.

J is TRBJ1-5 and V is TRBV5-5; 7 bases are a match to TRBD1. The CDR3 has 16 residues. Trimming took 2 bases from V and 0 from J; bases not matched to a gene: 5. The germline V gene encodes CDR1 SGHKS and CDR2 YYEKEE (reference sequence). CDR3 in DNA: TGTGCCAGCAGCTTAAGGGGGGACAGTAGCAATCAGCCCCAGCATTTT. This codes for CASSLRGDSSNQPQHF.